This entry lists 20 T cell receptor beta chains sequenced from one sample in a study of T cells after yellow fever vaccination. From the 5' RACE reads, TCRdb called clonotypes with MiXCR, one entry per CDR3 protein. The sample holds more than 95,000 distinct CDR3 sequences, under 8% seen once. The sequencing used CD4+ T cells sorted from PBMCs, collected 10 days after the first yellow fever vaccination. The receptors were gathered from a man between 18 and 29 years old who received the YFV17D yellow fever vaccine.

Many counts were recorded for this clonotype. The chain recombines TRBV15 with TRBJ2-2, with D unresolved. The V gene lost 1 base and the J gene lost 4 bases, with 4 bases spanning the gap. Germline assignment: CDR1 LNHNV and CDR2 YYDKDF (reference sequence). This CDR3 comprises 13 residues. Here the CDR3 DNA reads TGTGCCACCAGCAGAGTCCCCACCGGGGAGCTGTTTTTT. Encoded protein: CATSRVPTGELFF.

This clonotype was seen repeatedly, ten times or more. The chain couples TRBV27 to TRBJ2-3; 10 bases map to TRBD2. The CDR3 is made up of 16 amino acids. Trimming cost V 2 bases and J 0 bases; bases outside gene matches: 2. Looked up from germline, CDR1 is MNHEY and CDR2 is SMNVEV (reference sequence). CDR3 bases: TGTGCCAGCAGTTTAGAACTAGCGGGGAGCACAGATACGCAGTATTTT. Residues: CASSLELAGSTDTQYF.

There are many counts of this clonotype. The J gene is TRBJ2-5, the V gene TRBV12-3 or TRBV12-4, with 12 bases fitting TRBD2. The CDR3 contains 15 residues. V lost 8 bases to trimming and J lost 2 bases; unmatched junction nucleotides: 6. CDR3 sequence: CASGGLAGRQETQYF. The CDR3 DNA is TGTGCCAGCGGGGGACTAGCGGGCCGTCAAGAGACCCAGTACTTC.

This clonotype has a count of ten or more. The CDR3 is CASSPTGVTTGELFF. CDR3 nucleotides: TGTGCCAGCAGCCCGACAGGGGTTACAACCGGGGAGCTGTTTTTT. The chain couples TRBV7-3 to TRBJ2-2; the match to TRBD1 covers 8 bases. Trimming removed 5 bases from V and 5 bases from J; junction bases left unmatched: 7. CDR1 is SGHTA and CDR2 is FQGTGA in the germline V gene. The CDR3 is 15 amino acids.

This clonotype was detected many times. The V and J genes are TRBV7-9 and TRBJ2-3; weak D call: TRBD2 (6 bases). Germline V gives CDR1 SEHNR, CDR2 FQNEAQ (reference sequence). The germline V and J ends were trimmed by 5 bases and 3 bases, with 18 bases remaining between them. There are 16 residues in the CDR3. The CDR3 loop reads CASSPGDFRLTDTQYF. The CDR3 bases are TGTGCCAGCAGCCCGGGGGACTTCCGTTTAACAGATACGCAGTATTTT.

The genes are TRBV3-1 and TRBJ2-1, with 9 bases identical to TRBD2. The CDR3 contains 16 residues. The germline V gene encodes CDR1 LGHDT and CDR2 YNNKEL (reference sequence). J lost 5 bases, V lost 0 bases, and 5 bases had no gene match. CDR3 nucleotides: TGTGCCAGCAGCCAAGATTTAGCGGGGGCTCACAATGAGCAGTTCTTC. Its translation is CASSQDLAGAHNEQFF.

This clonotype was seen many times. The CDR3 bases are TGTGCCACCCAAACAGGGCCGGACACTGAAGCTTTCTTT. Protein: CATQTGPDTEAFF. The chain recombines TRBV6-5 with TRBJ1-1; possible D gene TRBD1, 6 bases. In germline, CDR1 is MNHEY, CDR2 SVGAGI. Trimming took 10 bases from V and 3 from J, leaving 15 bases between them. This CDR3 region has 13 residues.

The table lists this clonotype with a few counts. The chain combines TRBV20-1 with TRBJ1-1; D unresolved. The CDR3 extends over 14 amino acids. Trimming removed 2 bases from V and 1 base from J, with 11 bases in between. Germline V lookup: CDR1 DFQATT, CDR2 SNEGSKA (reference sequence). CDR3 bases: TGCAGTGCTAGAATAGGCGGAGCGAACACTGAAGCTTTCTTT. It encodes CSARIGGANTEAFF.

This chain uses TRBV20-1 with TRBJ1-5; perhaps TRBD1 as D (6 bases). V was pared by 4 bases and J by 0 bases, with 22 bases between. The germline V gene encodes CDR1 DFQATT and CDR2 SNEGSKA (reference sequence). This CDR3 contains 18 residues. CDR3 residues: CSAISPGQINYSNQPQHF. For the CDR3, the DNA is TGCAGTGCTATTTCACCCGGACAGATCAATTATAGCAATCAGCCCCAGCATTTT.

This clonotype showed up just a few times. This chain uses TRBV7-8 with TRBJ1-1; D is perhaps TRBD1 (6 bases). The CDR3 has 12 residues. Trimming pared 3 bases from V and 8 bases from J, leaving 10 bases between. Germline V CDR1 and CDR2: SGHVS, FQNEAQ. The CDR3 DNA follows: TGTGCCAGCAGCTTGTGGGGGCGGGAAGCTTTCTTT. Its protein product is CASSLWGREAFF.

This clonotype was seen at least ten times. The rearrangement uses TRBV10-3 and TRBJ1-6; 7 bases are shared with TRBD1. Germline V gene sequence: CDR1 ENHRY, CDR2 SYGVKD. The CDR3 is 13 amino acids. The CDR3 sequence is CAHQGGSHSPLHF. The CDR3 DNA reads TGTGCACATCAGGGGGGCTCACATTCACCCCTCCACTTT.

This clonotype was seen only a few times. Here the CDR3 DNA reads TGTGCCAGCAGCAAGACAGGGGGGAATGAAAAACTGTTTTTT. Amino acids: CASSKTGGNEKLFF. The chain employs TRBV7-7 and TRBJ1-4; 9 bases match TRBD1. The CDR3 is 14 residues long. With V trimmed by 5 bases and J by 5 bases, 3 bases remained unmatched. Per the germline V gene, CDR1 is SSHAT and CDR2 is FNYEAQ (reference sequence). Variable domain in full (rest from reference TRBV7-7 and TRBJ1-4): GAGVSQSPRYKVTKRGQDVTLRCDPISSHATLYWYQQALGQGPEFLTYFNYEAQPDKSGLPSDRFSAERPEGSISTLTIQRTEQRDSAMYRCASSKTGGNEKLFFGSGTQLSVL.

This clonotype was found a few times. The chain recombines TRBV11-2 with TRBJ1-5; possibly TRBD1 for D (5 bases). The CDR3 extends over 15 amino acids. Trimming removed 3 bases from V and 2 bases from J, with 11 bases in between. Germline V gene lookup returns CDR1 SGHAT and CDR2 FQNNGV. The chain's CDR3 is CASSLAGEGNQPQHF. In DNA, the CDR3 is TGTGCCAGCAGCTTGGCGGGGGAAGGCAATCAGCCCCAGCATTTT. Filled out from reference TRBV11-2 and TRBJ1-5, the complete variable domain reads EAGVAQSPRYKIIEKRQSVAFWCNPISGHATLYWYQQILGQGPKLLIQFQNNGVVDDSQLPKDRFSAERLKGVDSTLKIQPAKLEDSAVYLCASSLAGEGNQPQHFGDGTRLSIL.

This clonotype appeared many times. J is TRBJ2-5 and V is TRBV20-1; 10 positions match TRBD2. CDR1 and CDR2 from the germline V gene are DFQATT and SNEGSKA (reference sequence). The CDR3 extends over 15 amino acids. V was clipped by 0 bases and J by 0 bases; unmatched bases: 1. The DNA for the CDR3 is TGCAGTGCTAGAGATACTAGCGGGGACCAAGAGACCCAGTACTTC. Translating it yields CSARDTSGDQETQYF.

This clonotype came up many times. The V gene is TRBV6-5, the J gene TRBJ2-6; D is uncertain. The CDR3 spans 16 residues. Per germline, CDR1 MNHEY and CDR2 SVGAGI. Trimming removed 2 bases at V and 3 bases at J, with 11 bases between. The CDR3 reads CASSYGVGYGANVLTF. In nucleotides, the CDR3 is TGTGCCAGCAGTTACGGCGTCGGGTATGGGGCCAACGTCCTGACTTTC.

Ten or more counts support this clonotype. J is TRBJ1-2 and V is TRBV5-1, with 9 bases aligning to TRBD1. J lost 5 bases, V lost 4 bases, and 9 bases had no gene match. The CDR3 extends over 15 amino acids. Germline V gene lookup returns CDR1 SGHRS and CDR2 YFSETQ. CDR3 protein: CASSPGQGVTYGYTF. The CDR3 bases are TGCGCCAGCAGCCCGGGACAGGGAGTGACGTATGGCTACACCTTC.

This clonotype was counted only a few times. V usage is TRBV7-2 and J usage is TRBJ2-3; 7 bases map to TRBD2. The CDR3 totals 14 residues. V dropped 8 bases and J dropped 3; count of bases not matched to a gene: 8. CDR1 SGHTA and CDR2 FQGNSA come from the germline V gene. For the CDR3, the DNA is TGTGCCAGCCCCGGTGGTAGCGGGACAGATACGCAGTATTTT. It codes for CASPGGSGTDTQYF.

Concerning this clonotype: A much larger clone sits a single nucleotide away, making a read error possible. The chain carries TRBV7-7 and TRBJ2-5, with no clear D. The V and J ends lost 1 base and 5 bases respectively, with 8 bases between them. The CDR3 contains 13 residues. Germline CDR1 and CDR2: SSHAT and FNYEAQ (reference sequence). The CDR3 sequence is CASSLVPHETQYF. DNA of the CDR3: TGTGCCAGCAGCTTAGTCCCTCACGAGACCCAGTACTTC.

This clonotype was seen at least ten times. V gene TRBV12-3 or TRBV12-4 combines with J gene TRBJ1-6; TRBD1 matches 8 bases. The CDR3 runs 13 residues. V trimming: 6 bases; J trimming: 8 bases; junction bases outside the gene matches: 3. This chain's CDR3 is CASSPTGDSPLHF. Here the CDR3 DNA reads TGTGCCAGCAGCCCGACAGGGGATTCACCCCTCCACTTT.

In its sample, this clonotype was seen many times. J is TRBJ1-3 and V is TRBV18; D ambiguous. Germline assignment: CDR1 KGHSH and CDR2 LQKENI. Trimming shortened V by 6 bases and J by 0 bases, and 15 bases separated the two germline ends. The CDR3 spans 16 residues. The CDR3 nucleotides read TGTGCCAGCTCGGAGACACGACTGGTCTCTGGAAACACCATATATTTT. Encoded protein: CASSETRLVSGNTIYF.